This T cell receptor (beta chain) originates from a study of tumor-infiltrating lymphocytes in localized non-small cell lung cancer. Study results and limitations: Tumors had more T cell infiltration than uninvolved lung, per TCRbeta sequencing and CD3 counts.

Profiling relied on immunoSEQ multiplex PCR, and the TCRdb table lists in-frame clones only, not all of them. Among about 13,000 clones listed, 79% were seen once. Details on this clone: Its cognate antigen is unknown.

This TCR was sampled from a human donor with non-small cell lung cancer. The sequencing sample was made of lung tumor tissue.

In DNA form, the CDR3 reads TGTGCCAGCAGCTTTAAACTAGCGGGGGTTGAGCAGTTCTTC. Translating gives CASSFKLAGVEQFF. The chain combines TRBV14 with TRBJ2-1; TRBD2 agrees at 11 bases. The CDR3 is 14 amino acids. CDR1 is SGHDN and CDR2 is FVKESK in the germline V gene. V trimming: 5 bases; J trimming: 9 bases; junction bases outside the gene matches: 6.